These T cell receptor beta chains were read from a single sample in a study of T cells in localized non-small cell lung cancer. Some clones are missing from TCRdb's copy, which holds only in-frame ones; the method was immunoSEQ multiplex PCR. This table has more than 50,000 clones, approximately 80% appearing once. The sequencing here drew on peripheral blood, taken before any cancer treatment. All receptors derive from a female donor over 55 with stage II squamous cell lung carcinoma. Each CDR3 is given with its conserved first and last residue. The order of the fields is J gene, D gene, V gene, CDR3 protein, CDR3 DNA. D genes are given only for firm matches.

TRBJ1-3,TRBD1,TRBV5-1,CASSRTGSSGNTIYF,TGCGCCAGCAGCCGGACAGGAAGCTCTGGAAACACCATATATTTT
TRBJ1-4,TRBD1,TRBV19,CASSMPGTGDGEKLFF,TGTGCCAGTAGTATGCCCGGGACAGGGGACGGTGAAAAACTGTTTTTT
TRBJ1-1,TRBD1,TRBV7-6,CASSLGQGYTEAFF,TGTGCCAGCAGCTTAGGACAGGGGTACACTGAAGCTTTCTTT
TRBJ2-2,NA,TRBV6-5,CASSYLSTGELFF,TGTGCCAGCAGTTATCTGAGCACCGGGGAGCTGTTTTTT
TRBJ1-2,TRBD1,TRBV10-3,CANRDREYGYTF,TGTGCCAACCGTGACAGGGAATATGGCTACACCTTC
TRBJ1-5,NA,TRBV2,CASKRESIGNQPQHF,TGTGCCAGCAAAAGGGAGTCAATCGGCAATCAGCCCCAGCATTTT
TRBJ1-4,NA,TRBV19,CASSMHAPGAFPATNEKLFF,TGTGCCAGTAGTATGCACGCACCGGGGGCGTTCCCCGCAACTAATGAAAAACTGTTTTTT
TRBJ2-1,TRBD1,TRBV4-1,CASSQDETGGRHNEQFF,TGCGCCAGCAGCCAAGATGAGACAGGGGGTCGGCACAATGAGCAGTTCTTC
TRBJ2-1,NA,TRBV30,CAWDPRVSPYNEQFF,TGTGCCTGGGACCCCCGCGTGTCCCCCTACAATGAGCAGTTCTTC
TRBJ2-2,NA,TRBV6-6,CASSYRPNTGELFF,TGTGCCAGCAGTTACCGACCTAACACCGGGGAGCTGTTTTTT
TRBJ1-1,NA,TRBV9,CASSVTPGRNTEAFF,TGTGCCAGCAGCGTAACCCCGGGAAGGAACACTGAAGCTTTCTTT
TRBJ1-5,NA,TRBV27,CASSLGGVNQPQHF,TGTGCCAGCAGTTTGGGGGGGGTAAATCAGCCCCAGCATTTT
TRBJ1-2,NA,TRBV6-5,CASSYSSRDGYTF,TGTGCCAGCAGTTACTCGAGCAGGGATGGCTACACCTTC
TRBJ2-1,TRBD2,TRBV29-1,CSARTSGGALEQFF,TGCAGCGCCCGGACTAGCGGGGGGGCCTTGGAGCAGTTCTTC
TRBJ2-7,NA,TRBV27,CASSLTGSYEQYF,TGTGCCAGCAGTTTGACGGGCTCCTACGAGCAGTACTTC
TRBJ1-1,NA,TRBV7-2,CASSPQGQNTEAFF,TGTGCCAGCAGCCCGCAGGGGCAGAACACTGAAGCTTTCTTT
TRBJ1-5,NA,TRBV2,CASSERVQPQHF,TGTGCCAGCAGTGAACGGGTTCAGCCCCAGCATTTT
TRBJ1-4,TRBD1,TRBV6-6,CASSRETGDEKLFF,TGTGCCAGCAGCCGCGAGACAGGGGATGAAAAACTGTTTTTT